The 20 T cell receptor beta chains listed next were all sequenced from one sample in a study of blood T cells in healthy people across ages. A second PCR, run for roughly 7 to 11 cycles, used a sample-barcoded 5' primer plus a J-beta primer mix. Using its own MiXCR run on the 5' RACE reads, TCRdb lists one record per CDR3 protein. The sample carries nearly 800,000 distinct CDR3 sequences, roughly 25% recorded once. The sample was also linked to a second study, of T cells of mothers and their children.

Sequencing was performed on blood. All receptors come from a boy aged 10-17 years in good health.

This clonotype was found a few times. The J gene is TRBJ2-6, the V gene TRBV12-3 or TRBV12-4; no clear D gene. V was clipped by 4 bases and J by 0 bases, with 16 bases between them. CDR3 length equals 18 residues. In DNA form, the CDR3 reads TGTGCCAGCAGTTCCGGCCTCCTAGGAGACTCTGGGGCCAACGTCCTGACTTTC. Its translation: CASSSGLLGDSGANVLTF.

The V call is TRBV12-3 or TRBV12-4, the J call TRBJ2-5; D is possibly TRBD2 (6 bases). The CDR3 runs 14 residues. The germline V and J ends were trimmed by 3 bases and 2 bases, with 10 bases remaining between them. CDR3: CASSFASEQETQYF. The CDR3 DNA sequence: TGTGCCAGCAGTTTCGCTAGCGAGCAAGAGACCCAGTACTTC.

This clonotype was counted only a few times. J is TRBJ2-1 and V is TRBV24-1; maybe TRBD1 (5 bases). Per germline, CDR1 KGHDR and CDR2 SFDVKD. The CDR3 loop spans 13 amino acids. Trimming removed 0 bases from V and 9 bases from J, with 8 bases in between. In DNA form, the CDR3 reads TGTGCCACCAGTGATTTGGTAACAGGTGAGCAGTTCTTC. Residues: CATSDLVTGEQFF.

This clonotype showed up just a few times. CDR3 nucleotides: TGCGCCAGCAGTCTAGGTCTAACCCCTTCTTCCGAGCAGTACTTC. Translation: CASSLGLTPSSEQYF. The genes are TRBV5-1 and TRBJ2-7; D is unclear. V was cut by 5 bases and J by 6 bases, with 21 bases left in between. The CDR3 has 15 amino acids. Germline CDR1 is SGHRS and CDR2 is YFSETQ.

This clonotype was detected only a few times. The CDR3: CSVGAGNTDTQYF. In nucleotides, the CDR3 is TGCAGCGTTGGGGCAGGGAACACAGATACGCAGTATTTT. The chain recombines TRBV29-1 with TRBJ2-3; tentatively, D is TRBD1 (5 bases). Germline V CDR1 and CDR2: SQVTM, ANQGSEA. V lost 4 bases, J lost 2 bases, and 10 bases lay in between. The CDR3 has 13 amino acids.

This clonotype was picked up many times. CDR3 in DNA: TGTGCCAGCAGCTTGTTAGGGGACTACGAGCAGTACTTC. This codes for CASSLLGDYEQYF. This sequence joins TRBV25-1 and TRBJ2-7, with a weak D call TRBD1 (5 bases). The V end was cut by 6 bases, the J end by 3 bases, with 12 bases between. The CDR3 covers 13 residues. Germline CDR1 reads MGHDK; CDR2 reads SYGVNS.

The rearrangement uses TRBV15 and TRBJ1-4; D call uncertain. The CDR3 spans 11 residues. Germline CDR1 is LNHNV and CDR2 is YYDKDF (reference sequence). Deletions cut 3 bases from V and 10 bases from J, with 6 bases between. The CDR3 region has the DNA TGTGCCACCAGCAGGGGCAGAAAACTGTTTTTT. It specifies CATSRGRKLFF.

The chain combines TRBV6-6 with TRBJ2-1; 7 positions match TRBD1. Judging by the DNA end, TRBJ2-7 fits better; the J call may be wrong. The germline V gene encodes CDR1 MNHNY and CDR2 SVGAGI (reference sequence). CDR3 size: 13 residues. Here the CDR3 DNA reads TGTGCCAGCAGCCAGACAGGGTGGTACGAGCAGTACTTC. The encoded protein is CASSQTGWYEQYF.

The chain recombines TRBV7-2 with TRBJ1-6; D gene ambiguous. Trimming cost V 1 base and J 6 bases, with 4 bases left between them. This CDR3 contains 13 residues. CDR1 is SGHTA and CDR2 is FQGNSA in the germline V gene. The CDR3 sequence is CASSLDSNSPLHF. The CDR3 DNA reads TGTGCCAGCAGCTTAGACAGTAATTCACCCCTCCACTTT. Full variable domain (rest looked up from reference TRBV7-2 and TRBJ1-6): GAGVSQSPSNKVTEKGKDVELRCDPISGHTALYWYRQSLGQGLEFLIYFQGNSAPDKSGLPSDRFSAERTGGSVSTLTIQRTQQEDSAVYLCASSLDSNSPLHFGNGTRLTVT.

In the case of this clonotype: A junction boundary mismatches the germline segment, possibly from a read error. The CDR3 bases are TGTGTCAGCAGCAGTGCAAGCGAGCAGTACTTC. Amino acids: CVSSSASEQYF. The chain carries TRBV7-2 and TRBJ2-7; D is undetermined. CDR1 and CDR2 from the germline V gene are SGHTA and FQGNSA. The length of the CDR3 is 11 residues. Using reference TRBV7-2 and TRBJ2-7 for the parts outside the CDR3, the full variable domain is GAGVSQSPSNKVTEKGKDVELRCDPISGHTALYWYRQSLGQGLEFLIYFQGNSAPDKSGLPSDRFSAERTGGSVSTLTIQRTQQEDSAVYLCVSSSASEQYFGPGTRLTVT.

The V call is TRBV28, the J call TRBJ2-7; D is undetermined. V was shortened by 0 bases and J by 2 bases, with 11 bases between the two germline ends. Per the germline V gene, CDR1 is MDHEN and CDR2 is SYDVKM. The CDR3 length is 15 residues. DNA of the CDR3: TGTGCCAGCAGTTTATGGAGACGGATGACCTACGAGCAGTACTTC. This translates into CASSLWRRMTYEQYF.

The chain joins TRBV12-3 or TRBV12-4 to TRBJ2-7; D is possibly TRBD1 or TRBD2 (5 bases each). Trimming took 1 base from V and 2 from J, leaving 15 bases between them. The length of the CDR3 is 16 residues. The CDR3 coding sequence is TGTGCCAGCAGTTTAGGAGGGGTCACCGGTCCCTACGAGCAGTACTTC. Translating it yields CASSLGGVTGPYEQYF.

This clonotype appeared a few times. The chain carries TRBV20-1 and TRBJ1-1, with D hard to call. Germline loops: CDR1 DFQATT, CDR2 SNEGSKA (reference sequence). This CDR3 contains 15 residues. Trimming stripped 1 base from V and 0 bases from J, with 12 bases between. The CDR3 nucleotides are TGCAGTGCTAGAGCACGAGACATGATGAACACTGAAGCTTTCTTT. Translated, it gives CSARARDMMNTEAFF.

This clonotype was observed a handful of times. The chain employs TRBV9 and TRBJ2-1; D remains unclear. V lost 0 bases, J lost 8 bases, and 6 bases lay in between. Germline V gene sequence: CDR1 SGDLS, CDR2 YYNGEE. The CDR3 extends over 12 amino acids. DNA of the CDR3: TGTGCCAGCAGCGTAGAAACCGATGAGCAGTTCTTC. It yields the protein CASSVETDEQFF.

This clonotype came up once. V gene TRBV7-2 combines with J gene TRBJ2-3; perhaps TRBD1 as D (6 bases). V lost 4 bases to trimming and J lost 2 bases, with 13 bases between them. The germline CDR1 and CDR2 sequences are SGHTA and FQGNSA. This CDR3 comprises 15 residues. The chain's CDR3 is CASSSSGALTDTQYF. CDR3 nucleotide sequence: TGTGCCAGCAGCTCATCAGGGGCGCTCACAGATACGCAGTATTTT. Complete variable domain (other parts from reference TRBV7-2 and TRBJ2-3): GAGVSQSPSNKVTEKGKDVELRCDPISGHTALYWYRQSLGQGLEFLIYFQGNSAPDKSGLPSDRFSAERTGGSVSTLTIQRTQQEDSAVYLCASSSSGALTDTQYFGPGTRLTVL.

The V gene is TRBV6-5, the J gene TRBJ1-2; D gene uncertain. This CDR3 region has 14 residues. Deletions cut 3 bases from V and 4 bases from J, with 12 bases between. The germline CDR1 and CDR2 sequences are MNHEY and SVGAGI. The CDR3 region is CASSYNPSFYGYTF. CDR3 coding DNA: TGTGCCAGCAGTTATAATCCGTCCTTCTATGGCTACACCTTC.

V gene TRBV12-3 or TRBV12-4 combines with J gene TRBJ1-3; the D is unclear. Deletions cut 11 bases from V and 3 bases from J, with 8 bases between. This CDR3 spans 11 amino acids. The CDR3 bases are TGTGCCCCGCGGGTTGGAAACACCATATATTTT. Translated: CAPRVGNTIYF.

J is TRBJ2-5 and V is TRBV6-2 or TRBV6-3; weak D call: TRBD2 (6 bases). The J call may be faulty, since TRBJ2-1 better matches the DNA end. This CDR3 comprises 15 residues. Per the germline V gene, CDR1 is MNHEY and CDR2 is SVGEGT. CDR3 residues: CASTLWGGAGNEQFF. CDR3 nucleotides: TGTGCCAGCACTCTCTGGGGCGGGGCAGGAAATGAGCAGTTCTTC.

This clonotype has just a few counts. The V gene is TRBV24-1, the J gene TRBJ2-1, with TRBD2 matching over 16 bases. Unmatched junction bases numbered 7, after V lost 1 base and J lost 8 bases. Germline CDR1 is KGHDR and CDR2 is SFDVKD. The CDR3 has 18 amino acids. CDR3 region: CATSDFQGLAGGPDEQFF. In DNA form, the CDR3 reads TGTGCCACCAGTGATTTCCAGGGACTAGCGGGGGGGCCAGATGAGCAGTTCTTC.

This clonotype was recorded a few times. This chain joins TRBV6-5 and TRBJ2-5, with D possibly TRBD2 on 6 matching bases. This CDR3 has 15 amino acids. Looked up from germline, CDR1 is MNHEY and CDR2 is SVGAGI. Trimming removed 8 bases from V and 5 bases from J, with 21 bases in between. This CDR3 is CASSFSRDWWETQYF. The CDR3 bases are TGTGCCAGCTCCTTCTCCCGGGACTGGTGGGAGACCCAGTACTTC.